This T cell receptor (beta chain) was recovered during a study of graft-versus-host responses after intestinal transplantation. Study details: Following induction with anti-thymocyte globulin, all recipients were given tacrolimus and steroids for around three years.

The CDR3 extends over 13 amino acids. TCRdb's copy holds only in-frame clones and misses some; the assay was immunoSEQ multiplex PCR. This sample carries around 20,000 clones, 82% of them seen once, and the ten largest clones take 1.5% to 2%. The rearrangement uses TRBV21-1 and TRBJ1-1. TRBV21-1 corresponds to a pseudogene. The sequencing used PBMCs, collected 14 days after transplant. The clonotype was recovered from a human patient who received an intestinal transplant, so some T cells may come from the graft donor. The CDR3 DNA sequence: TGTGCCAGCAGCAAAGCAGGGAACACTGAAGCTTTCTTT. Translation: CASSKAGNTEAFF.